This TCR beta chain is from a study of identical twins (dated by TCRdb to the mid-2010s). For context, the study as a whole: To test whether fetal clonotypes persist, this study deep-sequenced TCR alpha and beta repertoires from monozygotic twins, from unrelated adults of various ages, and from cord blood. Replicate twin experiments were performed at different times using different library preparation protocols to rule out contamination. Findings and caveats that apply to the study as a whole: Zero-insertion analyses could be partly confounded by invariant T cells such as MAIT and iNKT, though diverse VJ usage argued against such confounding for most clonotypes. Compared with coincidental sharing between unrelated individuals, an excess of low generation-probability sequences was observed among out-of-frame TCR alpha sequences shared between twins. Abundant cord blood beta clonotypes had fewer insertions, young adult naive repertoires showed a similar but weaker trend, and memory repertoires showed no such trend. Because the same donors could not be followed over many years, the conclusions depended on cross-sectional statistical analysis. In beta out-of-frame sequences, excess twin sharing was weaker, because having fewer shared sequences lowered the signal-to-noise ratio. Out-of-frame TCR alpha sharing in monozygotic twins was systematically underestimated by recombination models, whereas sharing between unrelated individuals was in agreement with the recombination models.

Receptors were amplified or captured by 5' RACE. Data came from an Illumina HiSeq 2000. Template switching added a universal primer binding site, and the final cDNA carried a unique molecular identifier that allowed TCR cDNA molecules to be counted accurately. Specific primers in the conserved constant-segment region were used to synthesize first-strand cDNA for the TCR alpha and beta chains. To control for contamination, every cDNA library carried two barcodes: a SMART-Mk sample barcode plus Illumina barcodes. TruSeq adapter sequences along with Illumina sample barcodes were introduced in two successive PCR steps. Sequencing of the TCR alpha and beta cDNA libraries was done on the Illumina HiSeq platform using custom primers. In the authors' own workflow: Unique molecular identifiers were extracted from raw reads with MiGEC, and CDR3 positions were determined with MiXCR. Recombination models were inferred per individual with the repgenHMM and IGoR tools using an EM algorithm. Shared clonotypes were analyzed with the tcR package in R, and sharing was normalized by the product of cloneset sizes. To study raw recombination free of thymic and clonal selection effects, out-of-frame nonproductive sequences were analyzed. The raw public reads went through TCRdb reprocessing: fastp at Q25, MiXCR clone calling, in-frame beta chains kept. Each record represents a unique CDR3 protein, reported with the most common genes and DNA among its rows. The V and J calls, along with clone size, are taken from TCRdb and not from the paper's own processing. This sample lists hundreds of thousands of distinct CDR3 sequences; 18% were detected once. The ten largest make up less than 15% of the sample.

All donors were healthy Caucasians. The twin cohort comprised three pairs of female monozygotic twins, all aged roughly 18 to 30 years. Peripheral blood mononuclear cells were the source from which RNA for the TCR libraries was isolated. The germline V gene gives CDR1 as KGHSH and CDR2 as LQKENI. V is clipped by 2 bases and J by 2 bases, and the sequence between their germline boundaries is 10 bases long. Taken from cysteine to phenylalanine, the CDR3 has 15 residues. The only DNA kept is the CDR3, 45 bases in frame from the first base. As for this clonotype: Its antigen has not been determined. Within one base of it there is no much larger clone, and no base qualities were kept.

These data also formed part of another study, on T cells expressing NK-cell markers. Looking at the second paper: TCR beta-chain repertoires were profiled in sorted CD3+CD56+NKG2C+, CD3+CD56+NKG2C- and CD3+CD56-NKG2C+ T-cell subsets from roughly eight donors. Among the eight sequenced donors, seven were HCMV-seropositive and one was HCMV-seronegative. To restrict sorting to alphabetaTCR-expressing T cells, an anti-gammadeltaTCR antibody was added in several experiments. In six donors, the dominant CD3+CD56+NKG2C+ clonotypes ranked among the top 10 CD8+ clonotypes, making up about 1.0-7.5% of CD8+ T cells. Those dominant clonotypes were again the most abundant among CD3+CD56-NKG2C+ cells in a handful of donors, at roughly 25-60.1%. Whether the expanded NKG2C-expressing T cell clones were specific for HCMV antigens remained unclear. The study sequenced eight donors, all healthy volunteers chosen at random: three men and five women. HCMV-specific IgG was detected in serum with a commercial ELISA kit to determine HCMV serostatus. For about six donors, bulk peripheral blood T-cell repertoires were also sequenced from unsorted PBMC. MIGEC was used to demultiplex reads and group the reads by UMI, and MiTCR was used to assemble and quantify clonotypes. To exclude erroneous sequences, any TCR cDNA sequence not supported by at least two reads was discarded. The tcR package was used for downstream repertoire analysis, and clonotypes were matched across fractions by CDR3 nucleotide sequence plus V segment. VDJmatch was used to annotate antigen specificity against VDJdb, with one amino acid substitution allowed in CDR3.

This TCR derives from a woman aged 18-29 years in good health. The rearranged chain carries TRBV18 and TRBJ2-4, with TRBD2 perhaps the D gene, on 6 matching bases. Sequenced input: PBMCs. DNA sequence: TGTGCCAGCTCACCATCTGGGAGGACCAAAAACATTCAGTACTTC. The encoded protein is CASSPSGRTKNIQYF.